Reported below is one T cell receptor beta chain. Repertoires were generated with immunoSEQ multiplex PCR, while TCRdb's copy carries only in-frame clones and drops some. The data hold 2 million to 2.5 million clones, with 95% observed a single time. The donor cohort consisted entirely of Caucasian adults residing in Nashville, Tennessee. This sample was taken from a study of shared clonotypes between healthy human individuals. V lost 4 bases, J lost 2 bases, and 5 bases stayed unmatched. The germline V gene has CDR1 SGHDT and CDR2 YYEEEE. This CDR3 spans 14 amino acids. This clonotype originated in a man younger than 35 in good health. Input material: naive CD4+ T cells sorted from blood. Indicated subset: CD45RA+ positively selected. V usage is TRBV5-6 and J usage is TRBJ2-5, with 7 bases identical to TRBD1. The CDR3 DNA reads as TGTGCCAGCAGCAAGGGACAGCCTCAAGAGACCCAGTACTTC. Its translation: CASSKGQPQETQYF.